This paragraph covers one T cell receptor (beta chain) sequence. These data are taken from a study of cytomegalovirus exposure and HLA in healthy donors. With 60 Vbeta and 13 Jbeta primers, the PCR was carried out. The assay was immunoSEQ multiplex PCR, and TCRdb's table has in-frame clones only and misses some. Counted here are more than 85,000 clones, over 70% occurring once; the ten biggest clones make up roughly 1.2%. The CDR3 loop spans 15 amino acids. Germline trimming cut 3 bases from V and 4 bases from J; bases unmatched to any gene: 9. The germline gives CDR1 MGHDK, CDR2 SYGVNS. Each of the donors was a healthy bone marrow donor.

Input material: PBMCs. This chain joins TRBV25-1 and TRBJ2-7; 7 positions match TRBD1. This TCR derives from a middle-aged man in good health and CMV-seronegative. CDR3 residues: CASSDLGTVSYEQYF. The CDR3 DNA is TGTGCCAGCAGTGACCTCGGGACAGTCTCTTACGAGCAGTACTTC.